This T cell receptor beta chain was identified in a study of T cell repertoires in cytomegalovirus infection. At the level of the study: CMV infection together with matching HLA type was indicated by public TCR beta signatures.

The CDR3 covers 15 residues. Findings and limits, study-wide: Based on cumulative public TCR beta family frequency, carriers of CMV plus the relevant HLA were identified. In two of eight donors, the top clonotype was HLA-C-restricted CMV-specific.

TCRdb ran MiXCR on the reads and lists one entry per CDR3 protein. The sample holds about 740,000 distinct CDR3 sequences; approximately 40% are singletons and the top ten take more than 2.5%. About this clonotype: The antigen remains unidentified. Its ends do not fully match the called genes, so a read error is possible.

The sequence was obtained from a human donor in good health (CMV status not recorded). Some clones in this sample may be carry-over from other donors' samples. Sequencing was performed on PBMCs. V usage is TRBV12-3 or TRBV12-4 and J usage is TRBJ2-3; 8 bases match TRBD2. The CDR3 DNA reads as TGTGCCAGCAGTTTAAAGCGGGGGTGCGAAGATACGCACTATTTT. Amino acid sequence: CASSLKRGCEDTHYF.